This TCR beta chain was obtained from a study of T cell responses to AZD1222 COVID-19 vaccine. Study-wide points: Possibly, clonal diversity was underestimated; donors were largely white British and included more females.

Trimming cost V 7 bases and J 8 bases; bases outside gene matches: 11. Germline V gene data show CDR1 as SEHNR and CDR2 as FQNEAQ (reference sequence). The CDR3 covers 16 residues. Turning to this clone: What it binds is not known.

The assay was immunoSEQ multiplex PCR, and TCRdb's table has in-frame clones only and misses some. The table lists about 42,000 clones, 88% of them singletons. Specimen: peripheral blood, collected 28 days after the second AZD1222 dose. This chain links TRBV7-9 with TRBJ1-4; 12 bases align to TRBD1. The TCR comes from an adult who received the AZD1222 COVID-19 vaccine. CDR3 region: CASTQRRDRGREKLFF. The CDR3 DNA reads as TGTGCCAGCACCCAACGTCGGGACAGGGGGCGGGAAAAACTGTTTTTT.